This TCR beta chain was documented in a study of human T cells and chemical hapten exposure. The time point was: patch test 1, 2 weeks after DPC sensitization. Described treatment: therapeutic diphenylcyclopropenone sensitization with weekly scalp DPC. Germline V gene lookup returns CDR1 MNHEY and CDR2 SVGEGT. There are 16 residues in the CDR3. V lost 7 bases, J lost 5 bases, and 10 bases stayed unmatched. TCRdb processed the RACE reads anew with MiXCR; each CDR3 protein has one entry. In the table there are 90,000 or so distinct CDR3 sequences, roughly a tenth of which are singletons. The specimen was whole blood, collected in connection with sensitization to the hapten diphenylcyclopropenone (DPC). J is TRBJ1-5 and V is TRBV6-2 or TRBV6-3; 11 bases are a match to TRBD1. The sequence was obtained from a man between 40 and 49 years old with alopecia areata. Some clones in this sample may be carry-over from other donors' samples. CDR3 in amino acids: CASMQYRGQGDQPQHF. The DNA of the CDR3 is TGTGCCAGCATGCAATACCGGGGACAGGGGGATCAGCCCCAGCATTTT.